The T cell receptor beta chain described here comes from a study of blood T cells in healthy people across ages. J was trimmed by 3 bases and V by 5 bases; bases with no gene match: 6. This CDR3 is 14 amino acids long. Germline CDR1 and CDR2: SGHRS and YFSETQ. This clonotype was counted between two and nine times. Its target is unknown. For the second PCR, which ran for roughly 6 to 11 cycles, a sample-barcoded 5' primer and a J-beta primer mix were used. TCRdb fed the 5' RACE reads into MiXCR, producing one record per CDR3 protein. Counted here are some 1,000,000 distinct CDR3 sequences, roughly 24% occurring once; the ten biggest clones make up 0.75%. General study results and limits: Compared with aged donors, long-lived donors showed fewer expanded clones, suggesting selection.

The same data also went into a second study, on T cells of mothers and their children. From that study: Three healthy Caucasian mothers and their six children were the donors. Second-PCR amplification with M1S added sample barcodes and 2-4 random nucleotides.

Sample: blood. V is TRBV5-1 and J is TRBJ1-2, with 8 bases identical to TRBD1. The receptor comes from a girl between 2 and 10 years old in good health. The CDR3 DNA follows: TGCGCCAGCAGGCAGGACAGGGCGTACTATGGCTACACCTTC. Translating it yields CASRQDRAYYGYTF.